The present T cell receptor (beta chain) was sequenced within a study of T-cell memory formation after mild COVID-19. Whole-study context: TCR clusters largely stayed donor specific. Findings and caveats of the study: Of the contracting clones, CD4+ ones lay mainly in CM and EM, and CD8+ ones in EMRA.

The length of the CDR3 is 15 residues. In germline, CDR1 is SGHTA, CDR2 FQGNSA. V was shortened by 0 bases and J by 5 bases, with 13 bases between the two germline ends. It was 5'RACE with constant-segment primers that produced the TCR alpha and TCR beta cDNA libraries, which carried sample barcodes and UMIs. From the 5' RACE reads, TCRdb called clonotypes with MiXCR, one entry per CDR3 protein. The sample lists a few hundred thousand distinct CDR3 sequences; around 8% were seen once. This clonotype has a handful of counts. Antigen specificity is unknown. Sequencing used PBMCs or a T cell subset sorted from them (not recorded which). This TCR was sampled from a man aged 18-30 years who had mild COVID-19 (a few samples of this study predate the infection). Cell type and time point are not known. This sequence joins TRBV7-2 and TRBJ2-5; perhaps TRBD1 as D (6 bases). Here the CDR3 reads CASSLAGGGGETQYF. The CDR3 coding sequence is TGTGCCAGCAGCTTAGCTGGCGGTGGGGGCGAGACCCAGTACTTC.